The entry below describes one T cell receptor beta chain. Its antigen is as yet unknown. The sample belongs to a study of chemoradiotherapy in HPV16-positive cancers. Study-wide results and limits: Non-HPV-specific T cells did not expand in tumors during treatment, whereas candidate HPV-specific clones and E7-related motifs did.

Produced via immunoSEQ multiplex PCR; TCRdb's table is partial and in-frame only. The sample holds about 10,000 clones; 71% are singletons and the top ten take about 10%. The sample was acquired from a patient who underwent chemoradiotherapy. The TCR comes from a human donor with HPV-associated anogenital cancer.

CDR3 in DNA: TGTGCCAGCAGCCCTACGGGGTCAGGGCTCGATGGCTACACCTTC. Translated: CASSPTGSGLDGYTF. V is TRBV7-9 and J is TRBJ1-2, with D tentatively TRBD1 (5 bases). CDR1 is SEHNR and CDR2 is FQNEAQ in the germline V gene (reference sequence). The CDR3 is made up of 15 amino acids. V lost 5 bases to trimming and J lost 6 bases, with 19 bases between them.